This T cell receptor beta chain appears in the sequencing data of a study of blood T cell repertoires in COVID-19. The wider study: COVID-19 samples collected from the United States, Italy and Spain covered acute and convalescent phases. PBMCs, B-cell-depleted T cells, or T cells were the source of the cDNA or gDNA that made up the material.

Only a few counts were recorded for this clone. The CDR3 covers 16 residues. Deletions cut 2 bases from V and 0 bases from J, with 14 bases between. CDR1 and CDR2 from the germline V gene are SGDLS and YYNGEE. Original data processing: It was from reference gene primer amplification that nucleated cell counts were estimated. This table comes from immunoSEQ multiplex PCR, and its TCRdb copy is limited to in-frame clones, with some not included. V and J calls and clone size are as listed in that table; D and trimming were resolved from the DNA. Found here are about 21,000 clones, roughly 90% of them singletons; the top ten hold over 15%.

The sequence was collected from a man between 65 and 80 years old with active COVID-19. Sequencing was carried out using peripheral blood. This chain uses TRBV9 with TRBJ1-1, with D unresolved. The CDR3 DNA is TGTGCCAGCAGCGTGGCAGGCCAGGCCGTGAACACTGAAGCTTTCTTT. Residues: CASSVAGQAVNTEAFF.